These 20 T cell receptor beta chains were all obtained from the same sample, sequenced in a study of early T cells in non-severe SARS-CoV-2 infection. TCRdb reanalysed the 5' RACE reads using MiXCR and keeps one entry per CDR3 protein. The repertoire holds some 59,000 distinct CDR3 sequences, 9.3% seen once, with about 20% in the top ten. Input material: whole blood. The receptors shown here come from an adult who was a healthcare worker with PCR-confirmed SARS-CoV-2 infection or an uninfected control (not recorded which).

The sample holds a few counts of this clonotype. The chain joins TRBV12-5 to TRBJ1-1; no clear D gene. Per the germline V gene, CDR1 is LGHNT and CDR2 is FRNRAP. CDR3 length: 11 amino acids. Deletions cut 2 bases from V and 7 bases from J, with 5 bases between. The CDR3 nucleotides read TGTGCTAGTGGTTTGTGGCGTGAAGCTTTCTTT. It codes for CASGLWREAFF.

The rearrangement uses TRBV12-3 or TRBV12-4 and TRBJ2-1; 7 bases agree with TRBD1. V was pared by 6 bases and J by 1 base, with 6 bases of the junction left unmatched. This CDR3 spans 15 amino acids. The CDR3 nucleotides are TGTGCCAGCAGGGGACAGCTTCCTTCCTACAATGAGCAGTTCTTC. It yields the protein CASRGQLPSYNEQFF.

The table lists this clonotype with many counts. The chain couples TRBV27 to TRBJ2-5, with a tentative D call TRBD2 (5 bases). The CDR3 loop spans 14 amino acids. Germline CDR1 and CDR2: MNHEY and SMNVEV (reference sequence). With 3 bases removed from V and 0 bases from J, the gap between germline ends came to 8 bases. This CDR3 is CASSFRRYQETQYF. For the CDR3, the DNA is TGTGCCAGCAGTTTTCGGAGGTACCAAGAGACCCAGTACTTC.

This clonotype was observed a few times. The chain is built from TRBV10-3 and TRBJ2-5, with 7 bases matching TRBD1. From germline, CDR1 is ENHRY and CDR2 SYGVKD. V shed 4 bases, J shed 0 bases, and the junction held 2 bases outside the gene matches. The CDR3 is 14 residues long. The CDR3 here is CAISADRDQETQYF. For the CDR3, the DNA is TGTGCCATCAGTGCTGACAGGGACCAAGAGACCCAGTACTTC.

This clonotype was recorded at least ten times. The chain employs TRBV13 and TRBJ1-2, with 7 positions matching TRBD1. Germline V lookup: CDR1 PRHDT, CDR2 FYEKMQ (reference sequence). The CDR3 length is 12 residues. V dropped 7 bases and J dropped 4; count of bases not matched to a gene: 3. The CDR3 protein is CASKGGGYGYTF. The CDR3, as DNA: TGTGCCAGCAAAGGGGGCGGCTATGGCTACACCTTC.

Only a few counts were recorded for this clonotype. The chain couples TRBV3-1 to TRBJ2-3; TRBD2 aligns across 8 bases. The CDR3 consists of 15 residues. The germline V gene has CDR1 LGHDT and CDR2 YNNKEL (reference sequence). Germline trimming cut 4 bases from V and 3 bases from J; bases unmatched to any gene: 6. CDR3 coding DNA: TGTGCCAGCAGCCCCGGCGGGGGGAGAACAGATACGCAGTATTTT. Its translation is CASSPGGGRTDTQYF.

J is TRBJ1-3 and V is TRBV4-1, with no clear D. This CDR3 region has 13 residues. Germline CDR1 is MGHRA and CDR2 is YSYEKL. The V gene lost 1 base and the J gene lost 6 bases, with 7 bases spanning the gap. CDR3 sequence reads: CASSQVGANTIYF. The DNA for the CDR3 is TGCGCCAGCAGCCAAGTAGGCGCAAACACCATATATTTT.

This clonotype showed up just a few times. At one end the junction does not follow the germline gene, possibly because of a read error. This chain uses TRBV4-2 with TRBJ1-4; D not certain. The CDR3 extends over 16 amino acids. In germline, CDR1 is LGHNA, CDR2 YNFKEQ. The CDR3: CASSQAMRETNEKLFF. The CDR3 nucleotides are TGTGCCAGCAGCCAAGCGATGAGGGAGACTAATGAAAAACTTTTTTTT.

The chain recombines TRBV30 with TRBJ1-1, with a possible D match to TRBD1 (5 bases). V lost 5 bases to trimming and J lost 4 bases, with 14 bases between them. Per the germline V gene, CDR1 is GTSNPN and CDR2 is SVGIG (reference sequence). This CDR3 comprises 13 residues. The CDR3 region has the DNA TGTGCCTGGGGGACCGGGAGGTCCACTGAAGCTTTCTTT. Amino acid sequence: CAWGTGRSTEAFF.

This clonotype has at least ten counts. The rearrangement links TRBV3-1 to TRBJ2-5, with 9 bases aligning to TRBD2. The CDR3 covers 17 residues. With V trimmed by 0 bases and J by 5 bases, 10 bases remained unmatched. Germline V gives CDR1 LGHDT, CDR2 YNNKEL (reference sequence). The CDR3 nucleotides are TGTGCCAGCAGCCAAGAAGTTCTAGCGGGGCCAGGGGAGACCCAGTACTTC. Its translation is CASSQEVLAGPGETQYF.

This clonotype was seen many times. The V gene is TRBV12-3 or TRBV12-4, the J gene TRBJ1-2; no clear D gene. CDR3 length: 14 amino acids. Trimming pared 7 bases from V and 8 bases from J, leaving 20 bases between. The CDR3: CASTLGRYLTGYTF. CDR3 coding DNA: TGTGCCAGCACCCTCGGGCGGTATCTGACCGGCTACACCTTC.

The table lists this clonotype with many counts. This sequence joins TRBV3-1 and TRBJ2-2, with a weak D call TRBD2 (6 bases). Germline V gives CDR1 LGHDT, CDR2 YNNKEL (reference sequence). V was trimmed by 1 base and J by 2 bases, leaving 11 bases between them. The CDR3 contains 16 residues. The CDR3: CASSQVWGTNTGELFF. The CDR3 bases are TGTGCCAGCAGCCAAGTTTGGGGGACTAACACCGGGGAGCTGTTTTTT.

This clonotype occurred many times. The genes are TRBV6-2 or TRBV6-3 and TRBJ1-1; no firm D call. Germline loops: CDR1 MNHEY, CDR2 SVGEGT. The ends were cut back, 6 bases at V and 4 bases at J, with 12 bases in the middle. This CDR3 contains 13 residues. CDR3 sequence (DNA): TGTGCCAGCAGGAGAAGGGTAATCACTGAAGCTTTCTTT. This sequence encodes CASRRRVITEAFF.

Many counts were recorded for this clonotype. The chain joins TRBV19 to TRBJ1-1; TRBD1 might be the D (5 bases). This CDR3 region has 14 residues. Germline V gene lookup returns CDR1 LNHDA and CDR2 SQIVND (reference sequence). Trimming removed 6 bases at V and 3 bases at J, with 14 bases between. The CDR3 region is CASRAGWMDTEAFF. DNA for the CDR3: TGTGCCAGTAGGGCAGGGTGGATGGACACTGAAGCTTTCTTT. The whole variable domain, filled in from reference TRBV19 and TRBJ1-1, reads DGGITQSPKYLFRKEGQNVTLSCEQNLNHDAMYWYRQDPGQGLRLIYYSQIVNDFQKGDIAEGYSVSREKKESFPLTVTSAQKNPTAFYLCASRAGWMDTEAFFGQGTRLTVV.

This clonotype was counted many times. The chain links TRBV7-8 to TRBJ2-5; TRBD1 matches at 10 bases. The junction had 16 bases not matched to a gene; V was cut back by 4 bases and J by 2 bases. The length of the CDR3 is 19 residues. Germline-derived CDR1 and CDR2 are SGHVS and FQNEAQ. The CDR3 DNA sequence: TGTGCCAGCAGCTCCTTTTTCTTGGGGACAGGGGTCCTACAAGAGACCCAGTACTTC. The encoded protein is CASSSFFLGTGVLQETQYF.

The chain uses TRBV4-1 and TRBJ1-5; D is undetermined. In germline, CDR1 is MGHRA, CDR2 YSYEKL. Between the trimmed V and J ends, which lost 0 bases and 5 bases, there was a span of 11 bases. CDR3 size: 15 residues. CDR3 nucleotides: TGCGCCAGCAGCCAAGATGTAGGAGACTATCAGCCCCAGCATTTT. It encodes CASSQDVGDYQPQHF.

The chain employs TRBV7-2 and TRBJ2-1; D not certain. Trimming pared 6 bases from V and 0 bases from J, leaving 18 bases between. Germline values: CDR1 SGHTA, CDR2 FQGNSA. The CDR3 covers 17 residues. The CDR3 loop reads CASRHILAQSSYNEQFF. The CDR3 nucleotides are TGTGCCAGCAGACACATTCTCGCCCAGAGCTCCTACAATGAGCAGTTCTTC. Combining the CDR3 with reference TRBV7-2 and TRBJ2-1 gives the whole variable domain GAGVSQSPSNKVTEKGKDVELRCDPISGHTALYWYRQSLGQGLEFLIYFQGNSAPDKSGLPSDRFSAERTGGSVSTLTIQRTQQEDSAVYLCASRHILAQSSYNEQFFGPGTRLTVL.

The genes are TRBV30 and TRBJ1-2, with D unresolved. The CDR3 totals 12 residues. Germline-derived CDR1 and CDR2 are GTSNPN and SVGIG (reference sequence). With 1 base removed from V and 1 base from J, the gap between germline ends came to 4 bases. Here the CDR3 DNA reads TGTGCCTGGAGTGAGAATAACTATGGCTACACCTTC. Its protein product is CAWSENNYGYTF.

This clonotype was seen a few times. This chain connects TRBV3-1 to TRBJ2-7, with D unclear. Germline CDR1 reads LGHDT; CDR2 reads YNNKEL (reference sequence). Trimming shortened V by 4 bases and J by 4 bases, and 23 bases separated the two germline ends. The CDR3 is 17 residues long. The CDR3 spells CASSPTGSYLTHYEQYF. As DNA, the CDR3 is TGTGCCAGCAGCCCAACCGGGTCCTACCTCACCCATTACGAGCAGTACTTC.

This clonotype was observed a handful of times. This chain links TRBV6-6 with TRBJ1-2, with 7 positions matching TRBD1. The ends lost 6 bases at V and 5 bases at J; junction bases unmatched: 12. The CDR3 runs to 15 residues. The germline CDR1 and CDR2 sequences are MNHNY and SVGAGI (reference sequence). As DNA, the CDR3 is TGTGCCAGCAGGAACAGGGGCAGGGGGTCGTATGGCTACACCTTC. This sequence encodes CASRNRGRGSYGYTF.